This TCR beta chain was captured by sequencing in a study of blood T cell repertoires in COVID-19. On the study more broadly: In each case, the material was cDNA or gDNA derived from T cells, B-cell-depleted T cells, or PBMCs.

In the original analysis: From reference gene primer amplification, estimates of nucleated cell counts were derived. Libraries were prepared by immunoSEQ multiplex PCR; TCRdb keeps only in-frame clonotypes and omits some of them. V and J calls and clone size are copied from that table; D and trimming were computed from the DNA. This repertoire shows 200,000 to 250,000 clones, around 84% found once; its top ten account for just under 20%. The ends lost 11 bases at V and 8 bases at J; junction bases unmatched: 7. CDR3 size: 11 residues. CDR1 is MNHEY and CDR2 is SVGAGI in the germline V gene. The sequenced sample was peripheral blood. This TCR derives from a man aged 30-40 years with active or convalescent COVID-19. The chain joins TRBV6-5 to TRBJ2-3, with 7 bases identical to TRBD2. The CDR3 sequence: CAASSGGTQYF. The CDR3 DNA sequence: TGTGCCGCCTCCTCGGGAGGTACGCAGTATTTT.